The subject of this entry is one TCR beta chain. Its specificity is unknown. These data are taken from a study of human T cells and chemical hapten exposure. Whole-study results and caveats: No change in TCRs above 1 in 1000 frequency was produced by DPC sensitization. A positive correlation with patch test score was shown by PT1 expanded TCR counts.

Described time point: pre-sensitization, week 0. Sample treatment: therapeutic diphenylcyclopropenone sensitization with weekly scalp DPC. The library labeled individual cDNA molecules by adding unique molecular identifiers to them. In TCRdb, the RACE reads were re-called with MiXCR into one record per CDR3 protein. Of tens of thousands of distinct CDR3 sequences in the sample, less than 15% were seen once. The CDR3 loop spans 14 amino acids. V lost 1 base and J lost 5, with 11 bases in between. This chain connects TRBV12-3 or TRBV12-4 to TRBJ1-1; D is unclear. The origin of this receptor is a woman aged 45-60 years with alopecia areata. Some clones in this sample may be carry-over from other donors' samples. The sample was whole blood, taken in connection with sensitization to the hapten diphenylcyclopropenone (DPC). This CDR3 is CASSLVGQGTEAFF. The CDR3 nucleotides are TGTGCCAGCAGTTTAGTCGGGCAAGGAACTGAAGCTTTCTTT.